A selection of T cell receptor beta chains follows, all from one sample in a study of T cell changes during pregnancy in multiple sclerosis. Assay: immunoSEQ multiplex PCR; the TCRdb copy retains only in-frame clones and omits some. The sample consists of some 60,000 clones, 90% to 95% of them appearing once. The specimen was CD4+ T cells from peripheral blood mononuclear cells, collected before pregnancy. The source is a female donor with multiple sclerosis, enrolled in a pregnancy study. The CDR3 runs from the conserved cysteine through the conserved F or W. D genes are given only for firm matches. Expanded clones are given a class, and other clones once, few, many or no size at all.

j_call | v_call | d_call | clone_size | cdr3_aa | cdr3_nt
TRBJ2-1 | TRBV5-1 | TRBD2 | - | CASNPPGGPGNEQFF | TGCGCCAGCAACCCCCCGGGAGGGCCGGGCAATGAGCAGTTCTTC
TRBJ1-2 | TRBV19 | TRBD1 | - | CASSTGTAANYGYTF | TGTGCCAGTAGTACCGGGACAGCCGCTAACTATGGCTACACCTTC
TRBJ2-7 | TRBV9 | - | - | CASSSPRRGTGSYEQYF | TGTGCCAGCAGCTCCCCGCGACGCGGGACGGGCTCCTACGAGCAGTACTTC
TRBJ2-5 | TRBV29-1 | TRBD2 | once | CSVSERGRETQYF | TGCAGCGTTTCGGAGCGGGGGAGAGAGACCCAGTACTTC
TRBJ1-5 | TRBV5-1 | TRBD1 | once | CASSTTGGNQPQHF | TGCGCCAGCAGCACTACAGGGGGAAATCAGCCCCAGCATTTT
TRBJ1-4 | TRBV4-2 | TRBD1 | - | CASSPDRGNEKLFF | TGTGCCAGCAGCCCCGACAGGGGTAATGAAAAACTGTTTTTT
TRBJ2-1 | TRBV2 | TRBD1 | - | CASSSDRGTYNEQFF | TGTGCCAGCAGCTCAGACAGGGGAACCTACAATGAGCAGTTCTTC
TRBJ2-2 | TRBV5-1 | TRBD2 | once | CASSSLAGANTGELFF | TGCGCCAGCAGCTCCTTAGCGGGAGCGAACACCGGGGAGCTGTTTTTT
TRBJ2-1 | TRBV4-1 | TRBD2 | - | CASSQVSGLTYNEQFF | TGCGCCAGCAGCCAAGTTTCGGGACTAACCTACAATGAGCAGTTCTTC
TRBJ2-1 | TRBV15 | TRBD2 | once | CATSSRLAGVDEQFF | TGTGCCACCAGCTCCCGACTAGCGGGAGTGGATGAGCAGTTCTTC
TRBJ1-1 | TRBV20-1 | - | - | CSAKGGTEAFF | TGCAGTGCTAAAGGGGGCACTGAAGCTTTCTTT
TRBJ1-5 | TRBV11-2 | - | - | CASSSSLNSNQPQHF | TGTGCCAGCAGCTCTAGTTTGAATAGCAATCAGCCCCAGCATTTT
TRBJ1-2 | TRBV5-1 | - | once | CASSFDRPGNYGYTF | TGCGCCAGCAGCTTTGACAGGCCGGGTAACTATGGCTACACCTTC
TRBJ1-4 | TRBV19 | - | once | CASRDISTNEKLFF | TGTGCCAGTAGAGACATCTCAACTAATGAAAAACTGTTTTTT
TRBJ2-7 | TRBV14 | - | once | CASSRAFDRSSYEQYF | TGTGCCAGCAGCCGGGCCTTCGACAGATCATCCTACGAGCAGTACTTC
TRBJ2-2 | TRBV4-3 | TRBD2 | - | CASSQPPYSGVGNTGELFF | TGCGCCAGCAGCCAACCCCCCTATAGCGGGGTAGGGAACACCGGGGAGCTGTTTTTT
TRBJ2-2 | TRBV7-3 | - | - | CASSQMGGRNTGELFF | TGTGCCAGCAGTCAGATGGGGGGTAGAAACACCGGGGAGCTGTTTTTT
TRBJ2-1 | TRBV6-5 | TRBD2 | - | CASSYFLGGGNEQFF | TGTGCCAGCAGTTACTTCCTCGGGGGGGGCAATGAGCAGTTCTTC
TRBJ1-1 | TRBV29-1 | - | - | CSVESGRQTEAFF | TGCAGCGTTGAAAGCGGCAGGCAAACTGAAGCTTTCTTT
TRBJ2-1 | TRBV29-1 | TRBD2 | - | CSVGTSGVYNEQFF | TGCAGCGTGGGGACTAGCGGGGTCTACAATGAGCAGTTCTTC
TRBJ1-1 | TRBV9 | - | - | CASSARGMNTEAFF | TGTGCCAGCAGCGCCCGAGGGATGAACACTGAAGCTTTCTTT
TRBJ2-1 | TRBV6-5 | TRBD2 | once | CASSPSGGSYNEQFF | TGTGCCAGCAGCCCTAGCGGGGGGTCCTACAATGAGCAGTTCTTC
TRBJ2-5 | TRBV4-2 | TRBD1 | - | CASGTGTGQETQYF | TGTGCCAGCGGGACAGGGACAGGTCAAGAGACCCAGTACTTC
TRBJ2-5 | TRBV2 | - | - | CASSRESSAQETQYF | TGTGCCAGCAGTAGGGAGAGTAGCGCACAAGAGACCCAGTACTTC
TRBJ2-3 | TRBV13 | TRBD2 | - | CASSLVLAGNTDTQYF | TGTGCCAGCAGCTTAGTCCTAGCGGGAAATACAGATACGCAGTATTTT
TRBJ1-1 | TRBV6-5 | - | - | CASSYSGDATEAFF | TGTGCCAGCAGTTACTCAGGGGATGCCACTGAAGCTTTCTTT
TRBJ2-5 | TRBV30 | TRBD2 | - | CAWSVRGGRARETQYF | TGTGCCTGGAGTGTACGAGGCGGGAGGGCCCGGGAGACCCAGTACTTC
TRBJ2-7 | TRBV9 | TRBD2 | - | CASSVGSASGIAEQYF | TGTGCCAGCAGCGTAGGATCGGCTAGCGGGATCGCCGAGCAGTACTTC
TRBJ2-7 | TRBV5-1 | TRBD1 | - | CASSSKQGTGYEQYF | TGCGCCAGCAGCTCAAAGCAGGGGACAGGATACGAGCAGTACTTC
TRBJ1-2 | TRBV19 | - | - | CASSIALTGNYGYTF | TGTGCCAGTAGTATCGCCCTGACAGGCAACTATGGCTACACCTTC
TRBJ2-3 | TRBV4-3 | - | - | CASSQDRVEADTQYF | TGCGCCAGCAGCCAAGACAGGGTAGAGGCAGATACGCAGTATTTT
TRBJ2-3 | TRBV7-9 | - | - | CASSRSRVLRGTDTQYF | TGTGCCAGCAGCCGGTCCAGGGTGCTAAGGGGCACAGATACGCAGTATTTT
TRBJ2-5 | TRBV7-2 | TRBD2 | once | CASSFGGRLETQYF | TGTGCCAGCAGCTTCGGCGGGAGGCTAGAGACCCAGTACTTC
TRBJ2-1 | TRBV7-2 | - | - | CASSRLESGSRREQFF | TGTGCCAGCAGCCGGCTCGAGAGCGGGTCCCGCCGGGAGCAGTTCTTC
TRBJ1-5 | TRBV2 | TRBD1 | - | CASSEEKGASNQPQHF | TGTGCCAGCAGTGAAGAAAAGGGGGCGAGCAATCAGCCCCAGCATTTT
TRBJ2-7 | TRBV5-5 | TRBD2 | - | CASSPWTSEEQYF | TGTGCCAGCAGCCCATGGACTAGCGAAGAGCAGTACTTC
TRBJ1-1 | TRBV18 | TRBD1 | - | CASSVDRGGAEAFF | TGTGCCAGCTCAGTGGACAGGGGAGGGGCTGAAGCTTTCTTT
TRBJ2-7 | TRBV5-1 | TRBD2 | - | CASSYGASGSYEQYF | TGCGCCAGCAGCTACGGGGCTAGCGGGTCCTACGAGCAGTACTTC
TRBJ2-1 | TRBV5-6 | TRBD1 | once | CASSWTGQGASNEQFF | TGTGCCAGCAGCTGGACCGGACAGGGGGCTTCGAATGAGCAGTTCTTC
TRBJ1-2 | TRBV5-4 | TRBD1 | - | CASSLIAGGYGYTF | TGTGCCAGCAGCTTAATCGCAGGGGGCTATGGCTACACCTTC
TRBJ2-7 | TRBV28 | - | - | CASSPGLPEQYF | TGTGCCAGCAGCCCTGGACTCCCCGAGCAGTACTTC
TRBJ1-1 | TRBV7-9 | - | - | CASSPEQGFGMNTEAFF | TGTGCCAGCAGCCCAGAACAGGGTTTTGGAATGAACACTGAAGCTTTCTTT
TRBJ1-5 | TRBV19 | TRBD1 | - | CASSDRGTYSNQPQHF | TGTGCCAGTTCCGACAGGGGAACTTATAGCAATCAGCCCCAGCATTTT